This is a list of T cell receptor beta chains from one sample in a study of glioma-infiltrating T cells. TCRdb called the multiplex PCR reads again in MiXCR, with one record for every CDR3 protein. This sample has 300,000 to 400,000 distinct CDR3 sequences, with 41% found just once. Specimen: glioma tissue, nonneoplastic brain tissue, or PBMCs (not recorded which). The receptors come from a human donor with low-grade glioma or glioblastoma, undergoing nonglioma brain surgery, or in good health (not recorded which). CDR3s include the opening cysteine and the closing phenylalanine or tryptophan. The order of the fields is CDR3 protein, D gene, V gene. D genes are given only for firm matches.

CDR3: CASNRDRSYEQYF
D: TRBD1
V: TRBV7-9

CDR3: CASSYLQGSTDTQYF
D: TRBD1
V: TRBV2

CDR3: CASSFALVDEAFF
D: NA
V: TRBV11-1

CDR3: CASSVASTGITHYEQYF
D: TRBD1
V: TRBV11-2

CDR3: CASSSNRVTEAFF
D: NA
V: TRBV7-2

CDR3: CASSPRGLAGGEQYF
D: TRBD2
V: TRBV7-2

CDR3: CASSIYGQGGGNQPQHF
D: TRBD1
V: TRBV19

CDR3: CASSYSDSYNQPQHF
D: NA
V: TRBV6-2/TRBV6-3

CDR3: CSAEDSLAGLYEQYF
D: TRBD2
V: TRBV20-1

CDR3: CASSFLRTGGNSPLHF
D: TRBD1
V: TRBV28

CDR3: CASTHGYSDTQYF
D: NA
V: TRBV19

CDR3: CARSGRKQETQYF
D: NA
V: TRBV6-1